The rows below give T cell receptor beta chains drawn from one sample of a study of blood T cell repertoires in COVID-19. Assay used: immunoSEQ multiplex PCR; TCRdb lists only in-frame clones, some missing. The sample records about 250,000 clones, nearly 90% being singletons. The sequenced sample was peripheral blood. The source of these receptors is a man younger than 35 with active or convalescent COVID-19. CDR3s include the opening cysteine and the closing phenylalanine or tryptophan. Each record gives: D gene, J gene, clone size, V gene, CDR3 DNA, CDR3 protein. D genes are given only for firm matches. The size of a clone is reported for some rows only, either as once, few or many, or as a class for expanded clones.

D gene: -
J gene: TRBJ2-2
clone size: -
V gene: TRBV19
CDR3 DNA: TGTGCCAGTAGTATGCAGGACACCGGGGAGCTGTTTTTT
CDR3 protein: CASSMQDTGELFF

D gene: -
J gene: TRBJ1-2
clone size: -
V gene: TRBV28
CDR3 DNA: TGTGCCAGCAGTCCACCCCTCAGGGGTGGCTATGGCTACACCTTC
CDR3 protein: CASSPPLRGGYGYTF

D gene: -
J gene: TRBJ1-5
clone size: -
V gene: TRBV19
CDR3 DNA: TGTGCCAGTAGTATCCTCGGATTAGGGGGCAATCAGCCCCAGCATTTT
CDR3 protein: CASSILGLGGNQPQHF

D gene: TRBD1
J gene: TRBJ1-2
clone size: -
V gene: TRBV19
CDR3 DNA: TGTGCCAGTAGCCCCGGGCAGGGGGCAGACTATGGCTACACCTTC
CDR3 protein: CASSPGQGADYGYTF

D gene: -
J gene: TRBJ1-1
clone size: few
V gene: TRBV28
CDR3 DNA: TGTGCCAGCAATACAGGTATGAACACTGAAGCTTTCTTT
CDR3 protein: CASNTGMNTEAFF

D gene: -
J gene: TRBJ1-1
clone size: -
V gene: TRBV29-1
CDR3 DNA: TGCAGCGTTGAGGCAACTGGGGCTAACACTGAAGCTTTCTTT
CDR3 protein: CSVEATGANTEAFF

D gene: TRBD1
J gene: TRBJ1-4
clone size: -
V gene: TRBV7-2
CDR3 DNA: TGTGCCAGCAGCTCAACAAATAACAGGGGCGTCGAAAAACTGTTTTTT
CDR3 protein: CASSSTNNRGVEKLFF

D gene: -
J gene: TRBJ1-6
clone size: few
V gene: TRBV4-3
CDR3 DNA: TGCGCCAGCAGCCAAGCAGCACAGTATAATTCACCCCTCCACTTT
CDR3 protein: CASSQAAQYNSPLHF

D gene: TRBD1
J gene: TRBJ1-1
clone size: once
V gene: TRBV2
CDR3 DNA: TGTGCCACCTACACGGACAGGGGCACTGAAGCTTTCTTT
CDR3 protein: CATYTDRGTEAFF

D gene: TRBD2
J gene: TRBJ2-5
clone size: -
V gene: TRBV15
CDR3 DNA: TGTGCCACCAGCAGAGGGACTAGCGGGGGGGCGTGGGAGACCCAGTACTTC
CDR3 protein: CATSRGTSGGAWETQYF

D gene: -
J gene: TRBJ2-2
clone size: -
V gene: TRBV6-5
CDR3 DNA: TGTGCCAGCAGTCGCGAGGCCACCGGGGAGCTGTTTTTT
CDR3 protein: CASSREATGELFF

D gene: -
J gene: TRBJ2-1
clone size: -
V gene: TRBV6-2/TRBV6-3
CDR3 DNA: TGTGCCAGCAGTTACTCCAGGGGTACGATTTACAATGAGCAGTTCTTC
CDR3 protein: CASSYSRGTIYNEQFF

D gene: -
J gene: TRBJ1-3
clone size: -
V gene: TRBV19
CDR3 DNA: TGTGCCAGTAGTATAGAGGCCAGCGCAGGAAACACCATATATTTT
CDR3 protein: CASSIEASAGNTIYF

D gene: -
J gene: TRBJ2-1
clone size: -
V gene: TRBV13
CDR3 DNA: TGTGCCAGCATCGGAGGGGGCACCTCCAGCTCCTACAATGAGCAGTTCTTC
CDR3 protein: CASIGGGTSSSYNEQFF

D gene: -
J gene: TRBJ1-2
clone size: -
V gene: TRBV24-1
CDR3 DNA: TGTGCCACCAGTGATTCCCACCCGGACATTCTCGGTGGCTACACCTTC
CDR3 protein: CATSDSHPDILGGYTF

D gene: -
J gene: TRBJ2-2
clone size: -
V gene: TRBV19
CDR3 DNA: TGTGCCAGTAGTGTACGCAGGGGACCCGTTAACACCGGGGAGCTGTTTTTT
CDR3 protein: CASSVRRGPVNTGELFF

D gene: TRBD2
J gene: TRBJ2-3
clone size: -
V gene: TRBV7-9
CDR3 DNA: TGTGCCAGCAGCGTGCGGGGGGCCGGTGAAGATACGCAGTATTTT
CDR3 protein: CASSVRGAGEDTQYF

D gene: TRBD2
J gene: TRBJ2-4
clone size: -
V gene: TRBV5-6
CDR3 DNA: TGTGCCAGCAGCTTGGCTTCCCCGGCTAGCGGGAGGTGCCTCTTC
CDR3 protein: CASSLASPASGRCLF

D gene: -
J gene: TRBJ2-2
clone size: -
V gene: TRBV7-6
CDR3 DNA: TGTGCCAGCAGCTTAATTCCAGTCGCCGACACCGGGGAGCTGTTTTTT
CDR3 protein: CASSLIPVADTGELFF

D gene: TRBD1
J gene: TRBJ1-1
clone size: -
V gene: TRBV5-4
CDR3 DNA: TGTGCCAGCAGCTTCGAGGGGGCGAAGGGTGAAGCTTTCTTT
CDR3 protein: CASSFEGAKGEAFF

D gene: TRBD1
J gene: TRBJ2-7
clone size: -
V gene: TRBV7-3
CDR3 DNA: TGTGCCAGCAGCCGTGACAGGGAAGGCGAGCAGTACTTC
CDR3 protein: CASSRDREGEQYF

D gene: TRBD1
J gene: TRBJ1-2
clone size: -
V gene: TRBV10-2
CDR3 DNA: TGCGCCAGCAGAGAACCGGGACAGGGAAACTATGGCTACACCTTC
CDR3 protein: CASREPGQGNYGYTF

D gene: -
J gene: TRBJ2-1
clone size: -
V gene: TRBV29-1
CDR3 DNA: TGCAGCGTTGGTTCACAGGGCGTTGAGCAGTTCTTC
CDR3 protein: CSVGSQGVEQFF

D gene: TRBD2
J gene: TRBJ2-3
clone size: -
V gene: TRBV7-2
CDR3 DNA: TGTGCCAGCAGCAGATGGTACAGCGCGGGGGCAGATACGCAGTATTTT
CDR3 protein: CASSRWYSAGADTQYF

D gene: -
J gene: TRBJ2-7
clone size: -
V gene: TRBV5-6
CDR3 DNA: TGTGCCAGCAGACCCGCTCCGGGGTCCTACGAGCAGTACTTC
CDR3 protein: CASRPAPGSYEQYF

D gene: -
J gene: TRBJ2-2
clone size: -
V gene: TRBV28
CDR3 DNA: TGTGCCAGCAGTGTGGGACGAGGAGGGACCACCGGGGAGCTGTTTTTT
CDR3 protein: CASSVGRGGTTGELFF

D gene: -
J gene: TRBJ2-5
clone size: once
V gene: TRBV5-1
CDR3 DNA: TGCGCCAGCAGCCTCCGGGACAAACAGGGGACCCAGTACTTC
CDR3 protein: CASSLRDKQGTQYF

D gene: -
J gene: TRBJ1-1
clone size: -
V gene: TRBV11-2
CDR3 DNA: TGTGCCAGCAGCTTAGTTAACAGGGATGCTTTCTTT
CDR3 protein: CASSLVNRDAFF

D gene: -
J gene: TRBJ2-1
clone size: -
V gene: TRBV29-1
CDR3 DNA: TGCAGCGGAGGCTTGTCCTACAATGAGCAGTTCTTC
CDR3 protein: CSGGLSYNEQFF

D gene: TRBD1
J gene: TRBJ2-7
clone size: -
V gene: TRBV7-6
CDR3 DNA: TGTGCCAGCAGCTTAGCGGCTATTTTGGACAGGAACGAGCAGTACTTC
CDR3 protein: CASSLAAILDRNEQYF

D gene: -
J gene: TRBJ2-5
clone size: -
V gene: TRBV5-4
CDR3 DNA: TGTGCCAGCAGCTTGGCCCCGGGGTTAGGGGAGACCCAGTACTTC
CDR3 protein: CASSLAPGLGETQYF

D gene: TRBD1
J gene: TRBJ1-4
clone size: -
V gene: TRBV15
CDR3 DNA: TGTGCCACCAGCAGGAACAGGGGGAAACTGTTTTTT
CDR3 protein: CATSRNRGKLFF

D gene: TRBD1
J gene: TRBJ2-7
clone size: -
V gene: TRBV9
CDR3 DNA: TGTGCCAGCAGCGCCGGGACAGGGGGATACGAGCAGTACTTC
CDR3 protein: CASSAGTGGYEQYF

D gene: TRBD2
J gene: TRBJ2-3
clone size: -
V gene: TRBV5-8
CDR3 DNA: TGTGCCAGCAGCTTAAGCGGGATGGGGACAGATACGCAGTATTTT
CDR3 protein: CASSLSGMGTDTQYF

D gene: -
J gene: TRBJ1-1
clone size: -
V gene: TRBV6-5
CDR3 DNA: TGTGCCAGCAGTTACGGAGTAATGAACACTGAAGCTTTCTTT
CDR3 protein: CASSYGVMNTEAFF

D gene: TRBD1
J gene: TRBJ1-1
clone size: -
V gene: TRBV9
CDR3 DNA: TGTGCCAGCAGCGTACAGGGGGCTTCTGAAGCTTTCTTT
CDR3 protein: CASSVQGASEAFF